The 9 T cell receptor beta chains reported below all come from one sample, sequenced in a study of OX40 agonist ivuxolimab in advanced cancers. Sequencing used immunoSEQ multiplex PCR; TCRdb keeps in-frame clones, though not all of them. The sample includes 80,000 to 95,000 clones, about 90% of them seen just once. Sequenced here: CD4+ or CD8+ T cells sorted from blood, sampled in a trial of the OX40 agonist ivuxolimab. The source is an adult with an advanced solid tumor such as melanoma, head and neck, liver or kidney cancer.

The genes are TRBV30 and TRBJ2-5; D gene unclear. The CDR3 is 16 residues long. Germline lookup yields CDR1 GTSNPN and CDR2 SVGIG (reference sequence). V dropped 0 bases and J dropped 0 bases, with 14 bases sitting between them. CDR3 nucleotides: TGTGCCTGGAGTGTGTGGGCTACAAGGTACCAAGAGACCCAGTACTTC. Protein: CAWSVWATRYQETQYF.

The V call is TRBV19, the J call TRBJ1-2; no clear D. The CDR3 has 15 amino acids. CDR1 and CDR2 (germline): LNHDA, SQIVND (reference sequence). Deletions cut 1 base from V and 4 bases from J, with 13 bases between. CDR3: CASSIASQKIYGYTF. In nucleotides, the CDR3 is TGTGCCAGTAGTATAGCCTCCCAGAAAATCTATGGCTACACCTTC.

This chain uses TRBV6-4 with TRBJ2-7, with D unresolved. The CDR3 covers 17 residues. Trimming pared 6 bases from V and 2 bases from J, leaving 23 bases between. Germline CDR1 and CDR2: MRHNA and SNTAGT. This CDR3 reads CASRPDRPNEVTYEQYF. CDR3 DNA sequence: TGTGCCAGCAGGCCGGATCGCCCAAACGAAGTAACCTACGAGCAGTACTTC.

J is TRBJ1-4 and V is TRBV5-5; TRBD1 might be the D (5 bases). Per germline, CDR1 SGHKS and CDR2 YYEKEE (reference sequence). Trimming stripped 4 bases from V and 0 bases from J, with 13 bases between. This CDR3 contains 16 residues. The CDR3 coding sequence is TGTGCCAGCAGCGAACGGGACCGAGCAACTAATGAAAAACTGTTTTTT. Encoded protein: CASSERDRATNEKLFF.

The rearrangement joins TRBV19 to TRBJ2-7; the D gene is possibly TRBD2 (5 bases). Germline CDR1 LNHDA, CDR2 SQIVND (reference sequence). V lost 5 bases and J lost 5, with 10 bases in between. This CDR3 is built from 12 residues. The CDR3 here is CASSPRGNEQYF. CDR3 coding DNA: TGTGCCAGTAGTCCACGGGGAAACGAGCAGTACTTC.

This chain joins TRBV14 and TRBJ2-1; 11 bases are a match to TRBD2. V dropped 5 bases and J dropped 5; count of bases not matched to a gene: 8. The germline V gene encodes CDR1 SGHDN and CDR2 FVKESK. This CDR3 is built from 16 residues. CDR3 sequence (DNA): TGTGCCAGCAGCGCGCTTAGCGGGAGGGTAGACAATGAGCAGTTCTTC. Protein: CASSALSGRVDNEQFF.

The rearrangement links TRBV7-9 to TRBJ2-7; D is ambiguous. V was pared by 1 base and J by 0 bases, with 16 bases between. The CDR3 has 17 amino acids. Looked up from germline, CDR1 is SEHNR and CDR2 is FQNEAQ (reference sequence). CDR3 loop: CASSLDFTVASSYEQYF. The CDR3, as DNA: TGTGCCAGCAGCTTAGATTTTACGGTGGCTAGCTCCTACGAGCAGTACTTC.

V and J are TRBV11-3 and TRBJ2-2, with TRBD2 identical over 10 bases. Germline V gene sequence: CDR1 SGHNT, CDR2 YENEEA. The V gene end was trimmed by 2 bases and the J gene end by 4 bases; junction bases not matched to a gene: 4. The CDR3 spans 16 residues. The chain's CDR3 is CASSLLLAGVTGELFF. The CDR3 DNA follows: TGTGCCAGCAGCTTACTTCTAGCGGGGGTCACCGGGGAGCTGTTTTTT.

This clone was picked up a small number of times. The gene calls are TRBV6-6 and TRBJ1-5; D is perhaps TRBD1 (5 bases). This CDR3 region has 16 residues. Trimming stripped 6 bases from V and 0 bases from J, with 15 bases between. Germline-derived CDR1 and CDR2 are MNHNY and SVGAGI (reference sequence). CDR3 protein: CASSQWGTGSNQPQHF. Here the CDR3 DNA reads TGTGCCAGCAGCCAGTGGGGGACGGGTAGCAATCAGCCCCAGCATTTT.